Below, one T cell receptor beta chain is given with its context. What it recognizes is unknown. This sample is part of a study of blood T cells in healthy people across ages. The people who gave samples were healthy Caucasians from Russia, aged about 6 to 100. Germline V gene sequence: CDR1 MNHEY, CDR2 SVGAGI. This CDR3 has 13 amino acids. Sample-barcoded 5' priming and a J-beta primer mix drove a second PCR of roughly 7 to 11 cycles. At least 3 million CDR3-containing paired-end reads were obtained per sample. MiXCR, run by TCRdb on the 5' RACE reads, gives a single entry per CDR3 protein. The repertoire holds about 1.8 million distinct CDR3 sequences, with 49% as singletons. Findings and caveats of the study: Because donor CMV status was unknown, expanded clonotype changes were possibly confounded.

The TCR was taken from a woman in her thirties or forties in good health. The sequencing input was blood. The genes are TRBV6-5 and TRBJ2-4; TRBD1 aligns across 8 bases. The DNA end lines up better with TRBJ2-7; the J call may be wrong. The CDR3 loop reads CASSFSTGAEQYF. The DNA for the CDR3 is TGTGCCAGCAGTTTTTCGACAGGGGCCGAGCAGTACTTC.